These 27 T cell receptor beta chains share one sample of origin, sequenced in a study of T-cell reconstitution after alpha-beta-depleted transplantation in children. Unique molecular identifiers were incorporated when the TCRbeta library was constructed. TCRdb reanalysed the PCR reads using MiXCR and keeps one entry per CDR3 protein. In the table there are about 440,000 distinct CDR3 sequences, 43% of which are singletons. The material was PBMCs, obtained before TCRalphabeta/CD19-depleted stem cell transplant. The receptors here all came from a girl aged 2 to 9 with aplastic anemia, due to receive a stem cell transplant.

The chain carries TRBV18 and TRBJ1-1, with D possibly matching TRBD1 (5 bases). The germline gives CDR1 KGHSH, CDR2 LQKENI. The CDR3 consists of 13 residues. Trimming left V 3 bases short and J 10 bases short, with 15 bases between. CDR3 loop: CASSPGLTEGAFF. The CDR3 nucleotides are TGTGCCAGCTCACCGGGACTGACAGAGGGAGCTTTCTTT.

Remarks on this clonotype: Possible read error: a much larger clone is one base away. The chain is built from TRBV6-5 and TRBJ2-2, with D uncertain. Per germline, CDR1 MNHEY and CDR2 SVGAGI. CDR3 length: 13 residues. Trimming shortened V by 3 bases and J by 6 bases, and 8 bases separated the two germline ends. The CDR3 bases are TGTGCCAGCAGTTATCGCGACGCCGGGGAGCTGTTTTTT. Translating it yields CASSYRDAGELFF.

This rearrangement joins TRBV24-1 to TRBJ2-5; no firm D call. V was cut by 3 bases and J by 0 bases, with 13 bases left in between. CDR1 is KGHDR, CDR2 SFDVKD, per germline. The length of the CDR3 is 16 residues. The CDR3 region has the DNA TGTGCCACCAGTGATCTCACGGATGAGGACCAAGAGACCCAGTACTTC. Its protein product is CATSDLTDEDQETQYF.

V gene TRBV20-1 combines with J gene TRBJ2-3; tentative D call: TRBD1 (6 bases). CDR3 length: 16 residues. Trimming took off 2 bases at V and 2 bases at J, with 17 bases between the two ends. In germline, CDR1 is DFQATT, CDR2 SNEGSKA (reference sequence). The CDR3 sequence: CSARLQGGGPTDTQYF. The DNA for the CDR3 is TGCAGTGCTAGACTTCAAGGGGGTGGGCCCACAGATACGCAGTATTTT.

This clonotype was observed at least ten times. The chain uses TRBV10-1 and TRBJ2-6; no clear D. The CDR3 is 13 residues long. CDR1 is WNHNN and CDR2 is SYGVQD in the germline V gene (reference sequence). V was clipped by 4 bases and J by 4 bases, with 5 bases between them. The CDR3 bases are TGCGCCAGCAGTGGTACGGGGGCCAACGTCCTGACTTTC. Translated, it gives CASSGTGANVLTF.

The chain carries TRBV6-1 and TRBJ1-5; D is unresolved. V was pared by 6 bases and J by 4 bases, with 16 bases between. The V gene's germline CDR1 is MNHNS and CDR2 SASEGT. The CDR3 extends over 15 amino acids. This CDR3 is CASSPRGNGNQPQHF. CDR3 in DNA: TGTGCCAGCAGCCCCCGAGGAAACGGAAATCAGCCCCAGCATTTT.

CDR3 sequence reads: CASSLGSGAGDTQYF. The DNA of the CDR3 is TGCGCCAGCAGCTTGGGATCCGGGGCCGGAGATACGCAGTATTTT. This chain joins TRBV5-1 and TRBJ2-3, with D perhaps given as TRBD1 or TRBD2 (5 bases each). Germline CDR1 is SGHRS and CDR2 is YFSETQ. V lost 0 bases and J 5 bases, leaving 13 bases between the germline ends. This CDR3 comprises 15 residues.

About this clonotype itself: One end of the junction does not line up with germline, which may come from a read error. This sequence joins TRBV5-1 and TRBJ2-2; 9 bases align to TRBD1. CDR1 and CDR2 (germline): SGHRS, YFSETQ. This CDR3 is 14 amino acids long. The chain's CDR3 is CASSPGQGTGDLFF. CDR3 sequence (DNA): TGCGCCAGCAGCCCGGGACAGGGCACCGGGGATCTGTTTTTT. Full variable domain (remainder filled in from reference TRBV5-1 and TRBJ2-2): KAGVTQTPRYLIKTRGQQVTLSCSPISGHRSVSWYQQTPGQGLQFLFEYFSETQRNKGNFPGRFSGRQFSNSRSEMNVSTLELGDSALYLCASSPGQGTGDLFFGEGSRLTVL.

At least ten counts were recorded for this clonotype. The chain carries TRBV7-9 and TRBJ2-5; 10 nucleotides line up with TRBD2. This CDR3 contains 16 residues. Per the germline V gene, CDR1 is SEHNR and CDR2 is FQNEAQ (reference sequence). Unmatched junction bases numbered 6, after V lost 3 bases and J lost 2 bases. Here the CDR3 reads CASSLGTSGKQETQYF. CDR3 bases: TGTGCCAGCAGCTTGGGTACTAGCGGGAAACAAGAGACCCAGTACTTC. The variable domain in full, with the rest retrieved from reference TRBV7-9 and TRBJ2-5, is DTGVSQNPRHKITKRGQNVTFRCDPISEHNRLYWYRQTLGQGPEFLTYFQNEAQLEKSRLLSDRFSAERPKGSFSTLEIQRTEQGDSAMYLCASSLGTSGKQETQYFGPGTRLLVL.

This clonotype was detected ten times or more. The chain recombines TRBV6-1 with TRBJ2-7, with 9 bases fitting TRBD1. Germline trimming cut 6 bases from V and 3 bases from J; bases unmatched to any gene: 15. The CDR3 is 17 amino acids. Germline-derived CDR1 and CDR2 are MNHNS and SASEGT. CDR3 residues: CASSPLLRQGGFYEQYF. The CDR3 DNA sequence: TGTGCCAGCAGCCCACTATTGCGACAGGGGGGTTTCTACGAGCAGTACTTC.

The chain carries TRBV28 and TRBJ2-7; D is ambiguous. V gave up 4 bases and J gave up 4 bases, with 20 bases separating them. The CDR3 extends over 16 amino acids. CDR1 is MDHEN, CDR2 SYDVKM, per germline. The CDR3 DNA follows: TGTGCCAGCAGTTCGCGCTACGTAGACGTGGGTTACGAGCAGTACTTC. This codes for CASSSRYVDVGYEQYF.

The chain recombines TRBV7-3 with TRBJ2-5; the D is unclear. V lost 11 bases and J lost 9, with 10 bases in between. Germline assignment: CDR1 SGHTA and CDR2 FQGTGA. The CDR3 contains 9 residues. DNA of the CDR3: TGTGCCGACCTTCCCCCCCAGTACTTC. Protein: CADLPPQYF. Full variable domain (missing parts from reference TRBV7-3 and TRBJ2-5): GAGVSQTPSNKVTEKGKYVELRCDPISGHTALYWYRQSLGQGPEFLIYFQGTGAADDSGLPNDRFFAVRPEGSVSTLKIQRTERGDSAVYLCADLPPQYFGPGTRLLVL.

The V gene is TRBV5-6, the J gene TRBJ2-3, with TRBD2 identical over 13 bases. CDR1 and CDR2 from the germline V gene are SGHDT and YYEEEE. The CDR3 length is 18 residues. Germline trimming cut 5 bases from V and 6 bases from J; bases unmatched to any gene: 15. This CDR3 reads CASSHGMGTSGMRDTQYF. Here the CDR3 DNA reads TGTGCCAGCAGTCATGGGATGGGGACTAGCGGGATGAGGGATACGCAGTATTTT.

This clonotype was found a few times. This chain links TRBV20-1 with TRBJ2-3, with a tentative D call TRBD2 (6 bases). This CDR3 spans 11 amino acids. Per the germline V gene, CDR1 is DFQATT and CDR2 is SNEGSKA (reference sequence). Trimming stripped 3 bases from V and 7 bases from J, with 8 bases between. This chain's CDR3 is CSASAGNTQYF. CDR3 coding DNA: TGCAGTGCTAGTGCGGGGAATACGCAGTATTTT.

This clonotype was picked up a small number of times. The J gene is TRBJ2-3, the V gene TRBV12-5; 9 bases line up with TRBD2. J gave up 0 bases and V 2 bases, and 12 bases lay outside the gene matches. Germline-derived CDR1 and CDR2 are LGHNT and FRNRAP. The CDR3 spans 19 residues. This chain's CDR3 is CASGLLLAGWQSSTDTQYF. As DNA, the CDR3 is TGTGCTAGTGGTTTGCTTCTAGCGGGATGGCAATCTAGCACAGATACGCAGTATTTT.

This clonotype was seen only once. The chain employs TRBV5-4 and TRBJ2-7, with a weak D call TRBD1 (6 bases). V shed 1 base and J shed 5 bases, with 13 bases lying between them. The CDR3 totals 14 residues. CDR1 and CDR2 from the germline V gene are SGHNT and YYREEE (reference sequence). The CDR3 here is CASSLYTGQNEQYF. The CDR3 DNA is TGTGCCAGCAGCTTGTATACAGGGCAAAACGAGCAGTACTTC.

There are many counts of this clonotype. The CDR3 reads CSAKSPTAPYNEQFF. The DNA of the CDR3 is TGCAGTGCTAAAAGTCCTACCGCCCCCTACAATGAGCAGTTCTTC. V gene TRBV20-1 combines with J gene TRBJ2-1; D is ambiguous. Germline lookup yields CDR1 DFQATT and CDR2 SNEGSKA (reference sequence). V was shortened by 4 bases and J by 2 bases, with 15 bases between the two germline ends. The CDR3 contains 15 residues.

The gene calls are TRBV7-9 and TRBJ2-7; 11 bases are a match to TRBD1. This CDR3 spans 16 amino acids. V trimming: 5 bases; J trimming: 6 bases; junction bases outside the gene matches: 12. Looked up from germline, CDR1 is SEHNR and CDR2 is FQNEAQ (reference sequence). The CDR3 here is CASSPKGGTGGFEQYF. The CDR3 DNA reads as TGTGCCAGCAGCCCTAAAGGGGGGACAGGGGGTTTCGAGCAGTACTTC.

The chain couples TRBV20-1 to TRBJ2-2; D remains ambiguous. The V end lost 7 bases, the J end lost 6 bases, and 12 bases lay between the germline ends. Germline lookup yields CDR1 DFQATT and CDR2 SNEGSKA (reference sequence). The CDR3 is made up of 12 amino acids. The CDR3 DNA reads as TGCAGTGTCCTCCGACGAGCCGGGGAGCTGTTTTTT. Its translation: CSVLRRAGELFF.

The CDR3 region has the DNA TGTGCCAGTAGTATAGCAGGGATGGACACTGAAGCTTTCTTT. Its translation: CASSIAGMDTEAFF. This rearrangement joins TRBV19 to TRBJ1-1; possibly TRBD1 for D (5 bases). This CDR3 comprises 14 residues. CDR1 is LNHDA and CDR2 is SQIVND in the germline V gene (reference sequence). Trimming removed 1 base at V and 3 bases at J, with 9 bases between. Variable domain in full (rest from reference TRBV19 and TRBJ1-1): DGGITQSPKYLFRKEGQNVTLSCEQNLNHDAMYWYRQDPGQGLRLIYYSQIVNDFQKGDIAEGYSVSREKKESFPLTVTSAQKNPTAFYLCASSIAGMDTEAFFGQGTRLTVV.

The V and J genes are TRBV29-1 and TRBJ2-1; 10 bases line up with TRBD2. Germline-derived CDR1 and CDR2 are SQVTM and ANQGSEA. This CDR3 spans 14 amino acids. Unmatched junction bases numbered 10, after V lost 6 bases and J lost 8 bases. In DNA, the CDR3 is TGCAGCGTACTAGCGGGAAGAGTGAGGGATGAGCAGTTCTTC. This encodes CSVLAGRVRDEQFF.

This clonotype appeared many times. The CDR3 coding sequence is TGTGCCAGCAGTCCCATCGGACAGGCCCGCTTTTATGGCTACACCTTC. Protein product: CASSPIGQARFYGYTF. V is TRBV12-3 or TRBV12-4 and J is TRBJ1-2; 7 bases agree with TRBD1. This CDR3 is built from 16 residues. The trim removed 5 bases at V and 5 bases at J, leaving 14 bases unmatched.

This clonotype came up many times. The chain has TRBV5-1 and TRBJ2-1; D uncertain. The V end lost 1 base, the J end lost 9 bases, and 8 bases lay between the germline ends. CDR3 size: 12 residues. Germline lookup yields CDR1 SGHRS and CDR2 YFSETQ. CDR3 sequence: CASSLSYGEQFF. The CDR3 DNA reads TGCGCCAGCAGCTTGAGCTACGGTGAGCAGTTCTTC.

The count of this clonotype is one. V gene TRBV7-2 combines with J gene TRBJ2-1, with 7 bases identical to TRBD1. Germline CDR1 and CDR2: SGHTA and FQGNSA. With V trimmed by 2 bases and J by 1 base, 8 bases remained unmatched. This CDR3 contains 17 residues. CDR3 sequence: CASSLQSRDRSYNEQFF. The CDR3 DNA sequence: TGTGCCAGCAGCTTACAAAGCCGGGACAGATCCTACAATGAGCAGTTCTTC.

This clonotype appeared many times. This CDR3 is CSALPGQGNEQYF. The DNA for the CDR3 is TGCAGTGCGCTCCCAGGACAGGGGAACGAGCAGTACTTC. J is TRBJ2-7 and V is TRBV20-1; 9 positions agree with TRBD1. V dropped 6 bases and J dropped 5; count of bases not matched to a gene: 8. Germline assignment: CDR1 DFQATT and CDR2 SNEGSKA (reference sequence). The CDR3 runs to 13 residues.

This clonotype was counted many times. CDR3 nucleotide sequence: TGCAGCGTCCACGGTAGCGGCACAGATACGCAGTATTTT. It translates to CSVHGSGTDTQYF. The rearrangement joins TRBV29-1 to TRBJ2-3; TRBD2 might be the D (5 bases). Germline V gene sequence: CDR1 SQVTM, CDR2 ANQGSEA. This CDR3 has 13 amino acids. V was pared by 6 bases and J by 1 base, with 11 bases between.

The chain has TRBV5-1 and TRBJ1-6; D unresolved. CDR3 length equals 15 residues. Trimming removed 2 bases at V and 4 bases at J, with 10 bases between. The germline CDR1 and CDR2 sequences are SGHRS and YFSETQ. The CDR3 nucleotides read TGCGCCAGCAGCTTAGGACGGGGATATAATTCACCCCTCCACTTT. Its protein is CASSLGRGYNSPLHF.